Each of the 30 T cell receptor beta chains below was sequenced from the same sample in a study of shared clonotypes between healthy human individuals. Terminally differentiated effector memory CD45RA+ cells were excluded by CCR7 positive selection of CD45RO-negative cells. TCRdb's copy holds only in-frame clones and misses some; the assay was immunoSEQ multiplex PCR. The sample records about 650,000 clones, less than 97% being singletons. Sequences were obtained from naive CD8+ T cells sorted from blood. Receptors were obtained from a woman aged 30 to 39 in good health.

Written as DNA, the CDR3 is TGTGCCAGCAGCTTGGCCCCGGGCCTAAATCCAACTAATGAAAAACTGTTTTTT. Residues: CASSLAPGLNPTNEKLFF. V gene TRBV5-4 combines with J gene TRBJ1-4; D gene unclear. The CDR3 is 18 amino acids. V lost 0 bases and J 0 bases, leaving 15 bases between the germline ends. The germline V gene encodes CDR1 SGHNT and CDR2 YYREEE (reference sequence). The full variable domain, with the rest looked up from reference TRBV5-4 and TRBJ1-4, is ETGVTQSPTHLIKTRGQQVTLRCSSQSGHNTVSWYQQALGQGPQFIFQYYREEENGRGNFPPRFSGLQFPNYSSELNVNALELDDSALYLCASSLAPGLNPTNEKLFFGSGTQLSVL.

The chain is built from TRBV2 and TRBJ2-1, with 13 bases matching TRBD2. V lost 6 bases and J lost 6; bases outside the gene matches: 5. Per germline, CDR1 SNHLY and CDR2 FYNNEI. The CDR3 length is 15 residues. CDR3: CASRGTSGMGNEQFF. The CDR3 DNA is TGTGCCAGCAGGGGGACTAGCGGGATGGGCAATGAGCAGTTCTTC.

The chain employs TRBV5-5 and TRBJ2-7; 10 positions agree with TRBD1. Trimming cost V 6 bases and J 5 bases; bases outside gene matches: 8. The length of the CDR3 is 14 residues. CDR1 SGHKS and CDR2 YYEKEE come from the germline V gene (reference sequence). The CDR3 here is CASMRGQGFHEQYF. CDR3 DNA sequence: TGTGCCAGCATGAGGGGACAGGGGTTCCACGAGCAGTACTTC. The full variable domain, completed using reference TRBV5-5 and TRBJ2-7, is DAGVTQSPTHLIKTRGQQVTLRCSPISGHKSVSWYQQVLGQGPQFIFQYYEKEERGRGNFPDRFSARQFPNYSSELNVNALLLGDSALYLCASMRGQGFHEQYFGPGTRLTVT.

The chain has TRBV30 and TRBJ2-7, with 8 nucleotides matching TRBD2. The length of the CDR3 is 14 residues. Trimming cost V 0 bases and J 5 bases; bases outside gene matches: 6. Per the germline V gene, CDR1 is GTSNPN and CDR2 is SVGIG (reference sequence). The CDR3 spells CAWSVEGTSHEQYF. CDR3 nucleotide sequence: TGTGCCTGGAGTGTTGAAGGGACTAGTCACGAGCAGTACTTC.

The rearrangement joins TRBV10-3 to TRBJ1-4; D is perhaps TRBD1 (5 bases). The V gene lost 0 bases and the J gene lost 3 bases, with 20 bases spanning the gap. The CDR3 totals 19 residues. Germline V gene data show CDR1 as ENHRY and CDR2 as SYGVKD. In DNA form, the CDR3 reads TGTGCCATCAGTGAGTCTAAATCCCCCCCCCAGGGCCCTAATGAAAAACTGTTTTTT. Amino acid sequence: CAISESKSPPQGPNEKLFF.

The chain employs TRBV27 and TRBJ2-1, with 8 bases lining up with TRBD2. From germline, CDR1 is MNHEY and CDR2 SMNVEV (reference sequence). V was pared by 2 bases and J by 4 bases, with 4 bases of the junction left unmatched. This CDR3 comprises 15 residues. For the CDR3, the DNA is TGTGCCAGCAGTTTAGACGGGGGGGGATACAATGAGCAGTTCTTC. This codes for CASSLDGGGYNEQFF.

This chain joins TRBV2 and TRBJ2-1; no clear D gene. This CDR3 has 10 residues. The germline V and J ends were trimmed by 7 bases and 7 bases, with 5 bases remaining between them. From germline, CDR1 is SNHLY and CDR2 FYNNEI. The CDR3 is CASKGNEQFF. DNA of the CDR3: TGTGCCAGCAAGGGTAATGAGCAGTTCTTC.

The count of this clone is one. V usage is TRBV5-5 and J usage is TRBJ1-5, with unresolved D. Trimming took off 2 bases at V and 7 bases at J, with 10 bases between the two ends. This CDR3 comprises 13 residues. Germline V lookup: CDR1 SGHKS, CDR2 YYEKEE (reference sequence). Written as DNA, the CDR3 is TGTGCCAGCAGCTTAAGTTTTGGGCAGCCCCAGCATTTT. Translated, it gives CASSLSFGQPQHF.

V usage is TRBV29-1 and J usage is TRBJ2-7; D possibly corresponds to TRBD1 (6 bases). CDR3 size: 14 residues. Germline V lookup: CDR1 SQVTM, CDR2 ANQGSEA. Between the trimmed V and J ends, which lost 3 bases and 3 bases, there was a span of 15 bases. The CDR3 sequence is CSVELGTPNYEQYF. For the CDR3, the DNA is TGCAGCGTTGAGTTAGGGACACCAAACTACGAGCAGTACTTC.

A single count supports this clone. This chain uses TRBV28 with TRBJ1-5; no reliable D call. Trimming removed 9 bases at V and 6 bases at J, with 18 bases between. Germline assignment: CDR1 MDHEN and CDR2 SYDVKM. This CDR3 contains 14 residues. For the CDR3, the DNA is TGTGCCAGTTTTGGTCTCACAGAGCCTCAGCCCCAGCATTTT. Translation: CASFGLTEPQPQHF. Looking up the rest from reference TRBV28 and TRBJ1-5 gives the full variable domain: DVKVTQSSRYLVKRTGEKVFLECVQDMDHENMFWYRQDPGLGLRLIYFSYDVKMKEKGDIPEGYSVSREKKERFSLILESASTNQTSMYLCASFGLTEPQPQHFGDGTRLSIL.

This rearrangement joins TRBV29-1 to TRBJ2-7; 10 bases line up with TRBD1. V lost 3 bases and J lost 6; bases outside the gene matches: 5. This CDR3 comprises 13 residues. The V gene's germline CDR1 is SQVTM and CDR2 ANQGSEA. CDR3 in amino acids: CSVEGTGETEQYF. CDR3 in DNA: TGCAGCGTTGAGGGGACAGGGGAGACCGAGCAGTACTTC.

The V call is TRBV10-2, the J call TRBJ1-5; 8 positions match TRBD1. The CDR3 consists of 13 residues. Germline lookup yields CDR1 WSHSY and CDR2 SAAADI. Losses at the gene ends were 6 bases for V and 9 bases for J; bases not matched to a gene: 7. The CDR3 loop reads CASRGDRTAPQHF. DNA for the CDR3: TGCGCCAGCAGGGGGGACAGGACCGCGCCCCAGCATTTT.

This chain uses TRBV5-6 with TRBJ2-5; TRBD2 agrees at 12 bases. V was pared by 0 bases and J by 5 bases, with 5 bases of the junction left unmatched. The CDR3 consists of 16 residues. Germline lookup yields CDR1 SGHDT and CDR2 YYEEEE. The CDR3 DNA reads TGTGCCAGCAGCTTGGCCCTAGCGGGAGGGCTTGAGACCCAGTACTTC. This sequence encodes CASSLALAGGLETQYF.

V usage is TRBV7-8 and J usage is TRBJ2-7; TRBD2 matches 13 bases. CDR3 length equals 17 residues. With 5 bases clipped from V and 3 bases from J, the junction kept 10 bases outside the gene matches. The germline V gene encodes CDR1 SGHVS and CDR2 FQNEAQ. The CDR3 protein is CASSMGLAGTAIYEQYF. DNA of the CDR3: TGTGCCAGCAGCATGGGACTAGCGGGGACGGCCATCTACGAGCAGTACTTC.

This clone was seen only once. The rearrangement joins TRBV11-2 to TRBJ2-3; D gene unclear. CDR1 and CDR2 from the germline V gene are SGHAT and FQNNGV. V lost 1 base, J lost 4 bases, and 9 bases lay in between. This CDR3 comprises 14 residues. The CDR3 bases are TGTGCCAGCAGCTTAGCCCCCGGTGCAGATACGCAGTATTTT. Amino acid sequence: CASSLAPGADTQYF.

This clone was counted a single time. V gene TRBV7-9 combines with J gene TRBJ2-2; D not certain. This CDR3 region has 13 residues. Germline V gene lookup returns CDR1 SEHNR and CDR2 FQNEAQ (reference sequence). With 4 bases removed from V and 6 bases from J, the gap between germline ends came to 9 bases. The CDR3 DNA is TGTGCCAGCAGCTCGGTGGTGGCCGGGGAGCTGTTTTTT. This translates into CASSSVVAGELFF.

CDR3 protein: CASSVEGGSANEQFF. Written as DNA, the CDR3 is TGTGCCAGCAGCGTAGAAGGCGGGAGCGCCAATGAGCAGTTCTTC. This chain links TRBV9 with TRBJ2-1; 7 bases agree with TRBD2. V was pared by 0 bases and J by 6 bases, with 6 bases of the junction left unmatched. This CDR3 contains 15 residues. Germline loops: CDR1 SGDLS, CDR2 YYNGEE. The variable domain in full, completed from reference TRBV9 and TRBJ2-1, reads DSGVTQTPKHLITATGQRVTLRCSPRSGDLSVYWYQQSLDQGLQFLIQYYNGEERAKGNILERFSAQQFPDLHSELNLSSLELGDSALYFCASSVEGGSANEQFFGPGTRLTVL.

In this sample, this clone turned up once. The V and J genes are TRBV28 and TRBJ1-2, with TRBD1 as a possible D gene (6 bases). Germline V gene sequence: CDR1 MDHEN, CDR2 SYDVKM. The CDR3 has 13 amino acids. The V end lost 2 bases, the J end lost 7 bases, and 11 bases lay between the germline ends. CDR3 amino acids: CASSLGGAGGYTF. The CDR3 DNA is TGTGCCAGCAGTTTAGGGGGGGCGGGTGGCTACACCTTC.

The chain employs TRBV4-1 and TRBJ2-3; 8 nucleotides align to TRBD2. CDR1 MGHRA and CDR2 YSYEKL come from the germline V gene. The trim removed 4 bases at V and 6 bases at J, leaving 6 bases unmatched. The CDR3 contains 14 residues. The CDR3 loop reads CASSRQAGEDTQYF. CDR3 bases: TGCGCCAGCAGCCGGCAAGCGGGAGAGGATACGCAGTATTTT.

In this sample, this clone turned up once. This sequence joins TRBV11-3 and TRBJ1-1; perhaps TRBD1 as D (5 bases). Trimming removed 5 bases at V and 4 bases at J, with 11 bases between. CDR1 is SGHNT and CDR2 is YENEEA in the germline V gene. The CDR3 loop spans 13 amino acids. The CDR3 is CASSNDRSTEAFF. The CDR3 region has the DNA TGTGCCAGCAGCAACGACAGATCCACTGAAGCTTTCTTT.

The chain is built from TRBV2 and TRBJ2-1, with 13 bases fitting TRBD2. The junction had 7 bases not matched to a gene; V was cut back by 6 bases and J by 2 bases. The CDR3 runs to 17 residues. Germline V CDR1 and CDR2: SNHLY, FYNNEI. The CDR3 sequence: CASSQTSGRVTYNEQFF. DNA of the CDR3: TGTGCCAGCAGCCAAACTAGCGGGAGGGTGACCTACAATGAGCAGTTCTTC.

The rearrangement links TRBV15 to TRBJ1-5; D is ambiguous. V was cut by 0 bases and J by 0 bases, with 9 bases left in between. Germline CDR1 and CDR2: LNHNV and YYDKDF (reference sequence). The CDR3 is 16 residues long. The CDR3 DNA reads TGTGCCACCAGCAGAGAACGGCCATATAGCAATCAGCCCCAGCATTTT. Residues: CATSRERPYSNQPQHF.

This clone appeared a single time. The gene calls are TRBV6-1 and TRBJ1-1; possible D gene TRBD1, 5 bases. The CDR3 has 14 amino acids. Germline-derived CDR1 and CDR2 are MNHNS and SASEGT. V lost 7 bases to trimming and J lost 4 bases, with 16 bases between them. The CDR3 reads CASTELGGSTEAFF. CDR3 DNA sequence: TGTGCCAGCACCGAACTCGGGGGGAGCACTGAAGCTTTCTTT.

The CDR3 loop is CASSPTGLREGGETQYF. The CDR3 DNA sequence: TGCGCCAGCAGCCCGACCGGTTTGCGGGAGGGCGGGGAGACCCAGTACTTC. The rearrangement joins TRBV4-1 to TRBJ2-5; 9 bases align to TRBD2. V dropped 4 bases and J dropped 5; count of bases not matched to a gene: 14. Germline loops: CDR1 MGHRA, CDR2 YSYEKL. CDR3 length equals 17 residues.

The table lists this clone with a count of one. The J gene is TRBJ1-1, the V gene TRBV13; 8 bases fit TRBD1. CDR1 and CDR2 (germline): PRHDT, FYEKMQ (reference sequence). This CDR3 is built from 14 residues. V dropped 1 base and J dropped 7; count of bases not matched to a gene: 5. CDR3 sequence (DNA): TGTGCCAGCAGCTTAGCTGCAGGGGGCCTTGAAGCTTTCTTT. Protein product: CASSLAAGGLEAFF.

V is TRBV27 and J is TRBJ1-5, with D possibly TRBD1 on 5 matching bases. This CDR3 region has 15 residues. V was trimmed by 6 bases and J by 5 bases, leaving 17 bases between them. Germline-derived CDR1 and CDR2 are MNHEY and SMNVEV (reference sequence). CDR3: CASSPRDGAYQPQHF. The DNA of the CDR3 is TGTGCCAGCAGCCCAAGGGACGGAGCTTATCAGCCCCAGCATTTT.

The chain has TRBV28 and TRBJ2-1; 10 nucleotides align to TRBD2. The CDR3 runs to 16 residues. V lost 5 bases, J lost 5 bases, and 9 bases stayed unmatched. Germline V gene sequence: CDR1 MDHEN, CDR2 SYDVKM. CDR3 in DNA: TGTGCCAGCAGTCCAATCCTAGCGGGAGCTAACAATGAGCAGTTCTTC. Encoded protein: CASSPILAGANNEQFF.

The CDR3 nucleotides are TGTGCCACCAGCAGACTCGACAGGGGCCCGAACTATGGCTACACCTTC. Translated, it gives CATSRLDRGPNYGYTF. This chain links TRBV15 with TRBJ1-2; TRBD1 matches at 8 bases. The CDR3 has 16 residues. The V gene's germline CDR1 is LNHNV and CDR2 YYDKDF (reference sequence). The junction had 7 bases not matched to a gene; V was cut back by 2 bases and J by 2 bases.

The rearrangement joins TRBV19 to TRBJ2-7; tentatively, D is TRBD1 (6 bases). The germline V gene encodes CDR1 LNHDA and CDR2 SQIVND (reference sequence). The CDR3 is 13 amino acids. V was cut by 5 bases and J by 3 bases, with 11 bases left in between. The CDR3 reads CASSAFRGYEQYF. DNA of the CDR3: TGTGCCAGTAGTGCCTTCAGGGGCTACGAGCAGTACTTC.

The chain recombines TRBV5-4 with TRBJ2-7; 8 nucleotides match TRBD2. The CDR3 extends over 16 amino acids. The V gene's germline CDR1 is SGHNT and CDR2 YYREEE (reference sequence). Germline trimming cut 2 bases from V and 5 bases from J; bases unmatched to any gene: 12. Here the CDR3 DNA reads TGTGCCAGCAGCTTCCGGGGGGGTGAGAGTCCCCACGAGCAGTACTTC. This codes for CASSFRGGESPHEQYF.